This T cell receptor (beta chain) was captured in a study of T-cell memory formation after mild COVID-19. Study-level findings and limits: The authors left the SARS-CoV-2 specificity of second-wave clones peaking on day 37 unconfirmed.

Notes on this clonotype: The antigen remains unidentified.

5'RACE, which relied on constant-segment primers, yielded TCR alpha and TCR beta cDNA libraries carrying sample barcodes and UMIs. Each CDR3 protein is one row after TCRdb ran MiXCR on the 5' RACE reads. This table has approximately 580,000 distinct CDR3 sequences, roughly 21% appearing once. This CDR3 has 13 residues. The V end lost 4 bases, the J end lost 3 bases, and 12 bases lay between the germline ends. Germline values: CDR1 GTSNPN, CDR2 SVGIG (reference sequence). V usage is TRBV30 and J usage is TRBJ1-1; D not resolved. This clonotype was sampled from an adult woman who had mild COVID-19 (a few samples of this study predate the infection). Cell type and time point are not known. Source material: PBMCs or a T cell subset sorted from them (not recorded which). CDR3 sequence reads: CAWNTIGYTEAFF. In DNA form, the CDR3 reads TGTGCCTGGAACACAATAGGGTACACTGAAGCTTTCTTT.